This paragraph covers one T cell receptor (beta chain) sequence. Its antigen is still unknown. Other DNA sequences in this specimen translate into the identical CDR3. Measured with immunoSEQ multiplex PCR; TCRdb has only the in-frame clones, and not every one. The sample carries 75,000 to 95,000 clones, over 80% recorded once. Single viable CD3+CD4+CD8-CD45RO+ cells were sorted as the memory CD4+ T cells. The CDR3 covers 13 residues. Germline loops: CDR1 SGHTA, CDR2 FQGTGA. V lost 4 bases and J lost 2, with 8 bases in between. The data stem from a study of memory CD4+ T cells and cytomegalovirus serostatus. Study-level points and caveats: Each of approximately 70 CMV-associated TCRbeta sequences occurred in one to five individuals. Median bootstrapped AUC for CMV status was around 0.96 originally, less than 0.92 US-trained. The CMV-associated TCR signature appears largely within the CD4+ memory repertoire.

The specimen was memory CD4+ T cells from blood. This chain links TRBV7-3 with TRBJ1-1, with D perhaps matching TRBD1 (5 bases). The receptor comes from an adult in good health and CMV-seronegative. The CDR3 loop reads CASSSGGNTEAFF. The CDR3 DNA reads as TGTGCCAGCAGCTCCGGGGGTAACACTGAAGCTTTCTTT.